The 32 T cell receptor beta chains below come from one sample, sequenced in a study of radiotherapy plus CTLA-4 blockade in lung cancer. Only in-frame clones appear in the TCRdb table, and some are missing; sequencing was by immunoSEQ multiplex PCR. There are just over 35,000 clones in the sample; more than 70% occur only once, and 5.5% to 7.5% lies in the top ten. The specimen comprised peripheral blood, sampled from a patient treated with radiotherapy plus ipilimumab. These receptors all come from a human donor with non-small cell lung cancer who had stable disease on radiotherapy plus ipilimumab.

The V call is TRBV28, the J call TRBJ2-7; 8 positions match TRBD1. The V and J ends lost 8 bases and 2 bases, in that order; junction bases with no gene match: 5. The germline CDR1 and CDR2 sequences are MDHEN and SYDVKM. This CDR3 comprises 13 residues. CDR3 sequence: CASVRDRPYEQYF. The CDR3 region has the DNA TGTGCCAGCGTCCGGGACAGGCCCTACGAGCAGTACTTC. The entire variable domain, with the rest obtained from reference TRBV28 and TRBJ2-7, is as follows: DVKVTQSSRYLVKRTGEKVFLECVQDMDHENMFWYRQDPGLGLRLIYFSYDVKMKEKGDIPEGYSVSREKKERFSLILESASTNQTSMYLCASVRDRPYEQYFGPGTRLTVT.

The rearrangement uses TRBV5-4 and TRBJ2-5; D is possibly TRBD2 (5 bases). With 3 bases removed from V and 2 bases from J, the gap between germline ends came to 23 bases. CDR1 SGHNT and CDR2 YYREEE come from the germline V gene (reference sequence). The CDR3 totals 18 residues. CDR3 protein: CASSSPSSGSRVQETQYF. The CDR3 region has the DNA TGTGCCAGCAGCTCACCAAGTTCGGGGTCTAGAGTTCAAGAGACCCAGTACTTC.

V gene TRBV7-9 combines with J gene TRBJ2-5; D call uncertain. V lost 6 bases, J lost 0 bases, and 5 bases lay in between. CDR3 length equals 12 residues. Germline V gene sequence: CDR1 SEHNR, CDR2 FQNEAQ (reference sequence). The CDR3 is CASRRYQETQYF. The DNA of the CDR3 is TGTGCCAGCAGGCGATACCAAGAGACCCAGTACTTC. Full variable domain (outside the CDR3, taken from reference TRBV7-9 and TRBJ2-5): DTGVSQNPRHKITKRGQNVTFRCDPISEHNRLYWYRQTLGQGPEFLTYFQNEAQLEKSRLLSDRFSAERPKGSFSTLEIQRTEQGDSAMYLCASRRYQETQYFGPGTRLLVL.

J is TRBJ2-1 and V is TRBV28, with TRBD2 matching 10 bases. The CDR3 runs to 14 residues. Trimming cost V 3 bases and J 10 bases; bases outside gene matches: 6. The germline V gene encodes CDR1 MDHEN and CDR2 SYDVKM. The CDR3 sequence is CASSLASGSREQFF. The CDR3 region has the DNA TGTGCCAGCAGTTTGGCTAGCGGGAGTAGAGAGCAGTTCTTC.

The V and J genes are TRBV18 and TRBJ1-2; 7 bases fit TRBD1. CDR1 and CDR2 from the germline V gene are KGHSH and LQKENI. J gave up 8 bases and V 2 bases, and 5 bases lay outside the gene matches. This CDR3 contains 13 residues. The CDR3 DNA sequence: TGTGCCAGCTCACCATCGACAGGGTTGGGCTACACCTTC. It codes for CASSPSTGLGYTF.

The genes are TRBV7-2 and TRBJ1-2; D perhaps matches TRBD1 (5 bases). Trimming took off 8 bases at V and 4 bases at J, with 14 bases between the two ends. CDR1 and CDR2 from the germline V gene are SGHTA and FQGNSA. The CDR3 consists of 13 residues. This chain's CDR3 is CASFPGGSYGYTF. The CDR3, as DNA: TGTGCCAGCTTCCCTGGGGGGTCCTATGGCTACACCTTC. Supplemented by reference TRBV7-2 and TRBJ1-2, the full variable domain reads GAGVSQSPSNKVTEKGKDVELRCDPISGHTALYWYRQSLGQGLEFLIYFQGNSAPDKSGLPSDRFSAERTGGSVSTLTIQRTQQEDSAVYLCASFPGGSYGYTFGSGTRLTVV.

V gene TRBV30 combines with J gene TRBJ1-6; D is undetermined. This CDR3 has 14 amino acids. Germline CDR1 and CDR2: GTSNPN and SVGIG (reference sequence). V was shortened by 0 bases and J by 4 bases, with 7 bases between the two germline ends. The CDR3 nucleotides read TGTGCCTGGAGTGTAGGCGGGTATAATTCACCCCTCCACTTT. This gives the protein CAWSVGGYNSPLHF.

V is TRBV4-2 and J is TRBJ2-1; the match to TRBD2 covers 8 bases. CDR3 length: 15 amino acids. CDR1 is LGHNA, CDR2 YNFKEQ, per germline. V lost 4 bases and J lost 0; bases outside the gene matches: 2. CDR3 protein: CASSLSGSSYNEQFF. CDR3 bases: TGTGCCAGCAGCCTAAGCGGGAGCTCCTACAATGAGCAGTTCTTC.

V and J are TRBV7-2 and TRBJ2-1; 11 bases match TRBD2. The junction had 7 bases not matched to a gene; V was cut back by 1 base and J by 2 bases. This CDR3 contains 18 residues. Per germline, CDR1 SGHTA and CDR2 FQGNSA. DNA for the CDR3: TGTGCCAGCAGCTTAGTCTATAGCGGGAGGGGAACCTACAATGAGCAGTTCTTC. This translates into CASSLVYSGRGTYNEQFF.

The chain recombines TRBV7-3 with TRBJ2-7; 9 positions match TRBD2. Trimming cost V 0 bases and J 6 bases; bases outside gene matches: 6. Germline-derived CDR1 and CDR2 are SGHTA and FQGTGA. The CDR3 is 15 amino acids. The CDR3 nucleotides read TGTGCCAGCAGCTTAACAGTAGCGGGAGTGGGCGAGCAGTACTTC. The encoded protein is CASSLTVAGVGEQYF.

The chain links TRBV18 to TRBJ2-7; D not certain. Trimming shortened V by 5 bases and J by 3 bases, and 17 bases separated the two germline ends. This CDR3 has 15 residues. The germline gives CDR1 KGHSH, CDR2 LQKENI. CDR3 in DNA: TGTGCCAGCTCAATAGGCAGGTCGACGCACTACGAGCAGTACTTC. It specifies CASSIGRSTHYEQYF.

The CDR3 spells CASSLYIGPGYTF. CDR3 DNA: TGTGCCAGCAGCTTATACATTGGGCCTGGCTACACCTTC. The rearrangement links TRBV7-2 to TRBJ1-2; D call uncertain. Trimming took 2 bases from V and 7 from J, leaving 11 bases between them. Germline CDR1 SGHTA, CDR2 FQGNSA. The CDR3 length is 13 residues.

The CDR3 DNA is TGCGCCAGCAGCCCTTCACTAGCGGGTGGGTACGAGCAGTACTTC. It codes for CASSPSLAGGYEQYF. V is TRBV4-3 and J is TRBJ2-7, with 9 bases aligning to TRBD2. The germline gives CDR1 LGHNA, CDR2 YSLEER. This CDR3 contains 15 residues. The V segment lost 4 bases and the J segment 4 bases; nucleotides outside the gene matches: 8.

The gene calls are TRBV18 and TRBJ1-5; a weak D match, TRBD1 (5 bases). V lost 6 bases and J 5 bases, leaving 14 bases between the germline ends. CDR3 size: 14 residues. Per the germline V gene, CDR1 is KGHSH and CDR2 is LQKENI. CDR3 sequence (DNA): TGTGCCAGCTCGGAGAGTGGGGGGGATCAGCCCCAGCATTTT. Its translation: CASSESGGDQPQHF.

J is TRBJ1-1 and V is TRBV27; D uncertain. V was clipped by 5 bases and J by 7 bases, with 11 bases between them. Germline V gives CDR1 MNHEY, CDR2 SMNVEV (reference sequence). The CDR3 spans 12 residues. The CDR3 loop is CASSRRMGEAFF. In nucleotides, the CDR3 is TGTGCCAGCAGTCGGAGGATGGGTGAAGCTTTCTTT.

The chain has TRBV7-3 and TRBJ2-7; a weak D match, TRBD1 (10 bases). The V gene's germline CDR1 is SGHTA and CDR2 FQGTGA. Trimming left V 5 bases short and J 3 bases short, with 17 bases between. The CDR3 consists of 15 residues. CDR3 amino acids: CASSLAGTGDYEQYF. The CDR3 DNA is TGTGCCAGCAGCCTAGCGGGGACAGGGGACTACGAGCAGTACTTC.

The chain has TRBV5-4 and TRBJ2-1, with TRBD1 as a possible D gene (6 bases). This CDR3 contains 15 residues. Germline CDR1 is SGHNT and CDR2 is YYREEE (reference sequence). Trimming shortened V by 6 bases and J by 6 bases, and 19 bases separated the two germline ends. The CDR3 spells CASTPRTAQTNEQFF. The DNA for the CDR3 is TGTGCCAGCACCCCCAGGACAGCGCAAACCAATGAGCAGTTCTTC.

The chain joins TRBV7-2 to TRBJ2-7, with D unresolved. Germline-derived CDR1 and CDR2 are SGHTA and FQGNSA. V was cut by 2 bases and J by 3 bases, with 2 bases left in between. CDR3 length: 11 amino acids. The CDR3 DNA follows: TGTGCCAGCAGCTTACGCTACGAGCAGTACTTC. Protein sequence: CASSLRYEQYF.

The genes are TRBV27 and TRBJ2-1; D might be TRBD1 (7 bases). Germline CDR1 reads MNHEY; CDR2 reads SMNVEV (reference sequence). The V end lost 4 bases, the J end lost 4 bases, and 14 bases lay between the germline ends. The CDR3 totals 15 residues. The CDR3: CASSSSSGGYNEQFF. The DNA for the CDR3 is TGTGCCAGCAGTTCGTCCTCAGGGGGGTACAATGAGCAGTTCTTC.

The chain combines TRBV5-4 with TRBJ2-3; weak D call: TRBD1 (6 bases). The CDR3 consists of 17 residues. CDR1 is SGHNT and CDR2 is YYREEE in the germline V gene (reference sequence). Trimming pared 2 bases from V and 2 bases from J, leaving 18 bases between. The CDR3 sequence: CASSFPPGQRSTDTQYF. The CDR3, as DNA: TGTGCCAGCAGCTTTCCCCCGGGACAACGATCCACAGATACGCAGTATTTT.

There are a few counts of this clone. The CDR3 reads CASSLGHVEKLFF. The CDR3 DNA is TGCGCCAGCAGCCTCGGACACGTCGAAAAACTGTTTTTT. The chain joins TRBV5-1 to TRBJ1-4; D possibly corresponds to TRBD1 (5 bases). The CDR3 is 13 amino acids. Looked up from germline, CDR1 is SGHRS and CDR2 is YFSETQ. Trimming removed 4 bases at V and 8 bases at J, with 12 bases between.

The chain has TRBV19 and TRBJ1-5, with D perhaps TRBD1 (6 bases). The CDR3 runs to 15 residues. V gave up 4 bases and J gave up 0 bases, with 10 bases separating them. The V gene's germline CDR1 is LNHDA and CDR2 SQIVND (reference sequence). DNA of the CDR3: TGTGCCAGTAGTACGGGACACTATAGCAATCAGCCCCAGCATTTT. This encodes CASSTGHYSNQPQHF.

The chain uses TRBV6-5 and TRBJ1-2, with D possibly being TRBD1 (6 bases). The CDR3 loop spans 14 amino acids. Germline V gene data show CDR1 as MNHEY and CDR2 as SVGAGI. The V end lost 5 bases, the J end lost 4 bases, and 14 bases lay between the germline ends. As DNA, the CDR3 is TGTGCCAGCAGTGAGCAGGGGAAGGTCTATGGCTACACCTTC. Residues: CASSEQGKVYGYTF.

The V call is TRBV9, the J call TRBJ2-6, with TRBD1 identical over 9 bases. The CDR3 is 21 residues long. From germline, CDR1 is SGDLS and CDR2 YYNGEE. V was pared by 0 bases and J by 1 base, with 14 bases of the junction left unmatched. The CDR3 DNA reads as TGTGCCAGCAGCGTAGGTCCGGGGGACAGGGTCTCAATATCTGGGGCCAACGTCCTGACTTTC. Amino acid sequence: CASSVGPGDRVSISGANVLTF.

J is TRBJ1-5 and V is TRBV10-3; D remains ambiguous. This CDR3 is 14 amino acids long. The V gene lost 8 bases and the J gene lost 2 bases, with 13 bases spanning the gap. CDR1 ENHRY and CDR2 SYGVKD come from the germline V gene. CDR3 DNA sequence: TGTGCCATCGCCGGGAATCCGGGCAATCAGCCCCAGCATTTT. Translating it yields CAIAGNPGNQPQHF.

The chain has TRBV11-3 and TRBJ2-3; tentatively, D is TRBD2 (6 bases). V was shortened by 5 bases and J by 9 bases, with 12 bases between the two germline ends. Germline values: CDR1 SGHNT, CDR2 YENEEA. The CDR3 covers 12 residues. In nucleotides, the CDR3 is TGTGCCAGCAGCCGACCGGGACTCACGCAGTATTTT. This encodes CASSRPGLTQYF.

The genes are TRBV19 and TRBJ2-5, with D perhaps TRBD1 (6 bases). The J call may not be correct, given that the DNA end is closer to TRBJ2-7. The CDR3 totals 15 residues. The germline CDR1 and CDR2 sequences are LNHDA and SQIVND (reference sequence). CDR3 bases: TGTGCCAGTAGTATACCAGGGGAAGGAAACTACGAGCAGTACTTC. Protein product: CASSIPGEGNYEQYF.

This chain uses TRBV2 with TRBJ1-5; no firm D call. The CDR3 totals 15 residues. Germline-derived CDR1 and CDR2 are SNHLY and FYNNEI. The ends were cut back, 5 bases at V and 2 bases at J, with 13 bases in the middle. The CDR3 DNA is TGTGCCAGCAGTCACAGAGAAGGTGGCAATCAGCCCCAGCATTTT. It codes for CASSHREGGNQPQHF.

CDR3 bases: TGTGCCAGCATGGTTGAGCTGAACACTGAAGCTTTCTTT. Residues: CASMVELNTEAFF. V and J are TRBV6-1 and TRBJ1-1; D gene uncertain. The CDR3 extends over 13 amino acids. Trimming removed 7 bases from V and 0 bases from J, with 9 bases in between. Germline CDR1 reads MNHNS; CDR2 reads SASEGT.

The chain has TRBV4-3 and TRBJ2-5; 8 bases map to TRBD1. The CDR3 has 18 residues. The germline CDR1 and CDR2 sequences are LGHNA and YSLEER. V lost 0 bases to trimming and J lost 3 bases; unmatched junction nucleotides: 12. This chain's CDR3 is CASSQDLGVPGQEETQYF. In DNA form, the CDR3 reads TGCGCCAGCAGCCAAGACCTAGGTGTGCCGGGACAGGAAGAGACCCAGTACTTC.

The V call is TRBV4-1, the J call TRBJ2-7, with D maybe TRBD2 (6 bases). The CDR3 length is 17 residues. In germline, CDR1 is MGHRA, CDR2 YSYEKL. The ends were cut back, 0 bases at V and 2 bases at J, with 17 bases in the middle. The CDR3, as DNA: TGCGCCAGCAGCCAAGATTGGGCTAGCGAGGTCCCCTACGAGCAGTACTTC. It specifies CASSQDWASEVPYEQYF.

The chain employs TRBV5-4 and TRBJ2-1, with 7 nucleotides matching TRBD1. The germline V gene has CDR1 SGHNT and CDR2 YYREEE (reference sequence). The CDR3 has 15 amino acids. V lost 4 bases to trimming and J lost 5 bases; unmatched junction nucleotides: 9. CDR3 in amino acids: CASSTRQGYNNEQFF. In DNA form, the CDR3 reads TGTGCCAGCAGCACTCGACAGGGATACAACAATGAGCAGTTCTTC.